This T cell receptor beta chain was recorded in a study of CD8 T cells in ankylosing spondylitis. Findings and caveats of the study: Disease-linked clones bore a CD8+ phenotype and were relatively rare in peripheral blood. Prior work had noted some motif variants in reactive arthritis blood and synovial fluid. For ankylosing spondylitis blood, a TCR beta motif of about eight highly homologous variants appeared characteristic.

CDR1 and CDR2 from the germline V gene are SGHTA and FQGNSA. The CDR3 sequence is 16 residues long. J lost 3 bases, V lost 5 bases, and 9 bases had no gene match. To note about this clonotype: The antigen remains undetermined.

Each CDR3 protein gets one entry after TCRdb re-called the 5' RACE reads with MiXCR. The repertoire holds approximately 400,000 distinct CDR3 sequences, with 25% to 30% as singletons. The origin of this receptor is a male donor with ankylosing spondylitis. Sequencing input: blood, either unsorted or a sorted T cell fraction (not recorded which). The chain is built from TRBV7-2 and TRBJ2-7, with TRBD2 identical over 11 bases. The CDR3 DNA is TGTGCCAGCAGCCGTTCAGGGACTAGCGGATTCTACGAGCAGTACTTC. Protein sequence: CASSRSGTSGFYEQYF.